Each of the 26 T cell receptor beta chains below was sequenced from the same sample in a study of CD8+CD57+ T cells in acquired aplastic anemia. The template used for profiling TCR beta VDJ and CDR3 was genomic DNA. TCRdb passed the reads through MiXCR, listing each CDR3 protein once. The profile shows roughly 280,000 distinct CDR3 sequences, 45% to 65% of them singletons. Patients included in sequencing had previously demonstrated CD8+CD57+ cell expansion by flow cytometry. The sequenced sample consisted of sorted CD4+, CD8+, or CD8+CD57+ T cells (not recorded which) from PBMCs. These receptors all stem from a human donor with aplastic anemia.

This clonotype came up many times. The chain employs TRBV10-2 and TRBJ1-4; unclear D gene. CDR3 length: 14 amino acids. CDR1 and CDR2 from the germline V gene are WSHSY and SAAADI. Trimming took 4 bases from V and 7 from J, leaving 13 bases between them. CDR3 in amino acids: CASSARGSAEKLFF. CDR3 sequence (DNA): TGCGCCAGCAGTGCCCGGGGATCGGCTGAAAAACTGTTTTTT.

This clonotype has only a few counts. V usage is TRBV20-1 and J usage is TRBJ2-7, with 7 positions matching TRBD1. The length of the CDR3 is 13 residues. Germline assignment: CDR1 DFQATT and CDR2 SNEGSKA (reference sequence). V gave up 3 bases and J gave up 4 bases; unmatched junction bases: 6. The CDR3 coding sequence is TGCAGTGCTAGGACAGGGTGGGGGTACGAGCAGTACTTC. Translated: CSARTGWGYEQYF.

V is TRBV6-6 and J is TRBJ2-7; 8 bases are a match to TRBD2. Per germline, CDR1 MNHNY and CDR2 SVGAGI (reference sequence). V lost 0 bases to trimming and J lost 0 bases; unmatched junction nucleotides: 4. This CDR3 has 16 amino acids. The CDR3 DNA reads TGTGCCAGCAGTTACTCGCGGGGGGACAACTCCTACGAGCAGTACTTC. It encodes CASSYSRGDNSYEQYF.

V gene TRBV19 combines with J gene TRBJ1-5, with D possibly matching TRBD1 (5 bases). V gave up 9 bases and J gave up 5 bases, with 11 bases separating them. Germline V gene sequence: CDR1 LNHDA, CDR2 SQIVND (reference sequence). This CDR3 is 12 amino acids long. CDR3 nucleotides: TGTGCCAGCCGAGCGGGGGATCAGCCCCAGCATTTT. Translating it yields CASRAGDQPQHF. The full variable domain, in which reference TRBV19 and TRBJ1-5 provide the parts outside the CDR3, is DGGITQSPKYLFRKEGQNVTLSCEQNLNHDAMYWYRQDPGQGLRLIYYSQIVNDFQKGDIAEGYSVSREKKESFPLTVTSAQKNPTAFYLCASRAGDQPQHFGDGTRLSIL.

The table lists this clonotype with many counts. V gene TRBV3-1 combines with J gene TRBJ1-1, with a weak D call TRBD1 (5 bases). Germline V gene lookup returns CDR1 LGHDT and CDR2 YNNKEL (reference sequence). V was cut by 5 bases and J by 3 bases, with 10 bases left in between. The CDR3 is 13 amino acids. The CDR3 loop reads CASSFQGDTEAFF. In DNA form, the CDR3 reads TGTGCCAGCAGCTTCCAGGGAGACACTGAAGCTTTCTTT.

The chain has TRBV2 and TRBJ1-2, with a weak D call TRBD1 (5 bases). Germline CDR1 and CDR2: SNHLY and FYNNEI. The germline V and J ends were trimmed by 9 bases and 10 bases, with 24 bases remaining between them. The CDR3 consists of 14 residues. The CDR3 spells CASSSLGGGDDYTF. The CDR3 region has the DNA TGTGCCAGTAGCTCCCTCGGGGGAGGGGATGACTACACCTTC.

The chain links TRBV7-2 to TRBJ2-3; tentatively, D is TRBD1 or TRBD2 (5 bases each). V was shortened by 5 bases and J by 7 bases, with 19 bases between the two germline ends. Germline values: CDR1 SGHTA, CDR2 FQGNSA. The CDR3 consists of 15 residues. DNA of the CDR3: TGTGCCAGCAGCAAAGGGAGCGGATGGGGGTATACGCAGTATTTT. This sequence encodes CASSKGSGWGYTQYF.

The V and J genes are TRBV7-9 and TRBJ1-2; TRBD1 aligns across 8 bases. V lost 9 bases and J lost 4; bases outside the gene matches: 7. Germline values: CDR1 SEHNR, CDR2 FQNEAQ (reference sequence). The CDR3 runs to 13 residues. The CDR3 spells CARPTGGPYGYTF. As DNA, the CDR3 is TGTGCCAGGCCAACAGGGGGTCCCTATGGCTACACCTTC.

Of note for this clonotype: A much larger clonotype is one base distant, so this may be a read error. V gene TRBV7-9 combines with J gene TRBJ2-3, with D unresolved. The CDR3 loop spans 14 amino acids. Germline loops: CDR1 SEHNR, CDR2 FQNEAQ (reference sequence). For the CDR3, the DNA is TGTGCCTGCAGCCTTTCAGAGGGCACAGATACGCAGTATTTT. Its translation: CACSLSEGTDTQYF.

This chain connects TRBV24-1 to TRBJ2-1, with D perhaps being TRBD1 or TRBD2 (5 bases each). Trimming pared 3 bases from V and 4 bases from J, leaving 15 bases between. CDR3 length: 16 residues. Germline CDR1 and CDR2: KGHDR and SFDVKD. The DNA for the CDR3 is TGTGCCACCAGTGATGCCGGGGCAGGGAGATACAATGAGCAGTTCTTC. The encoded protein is CATSDAGAGRYNEQFF.

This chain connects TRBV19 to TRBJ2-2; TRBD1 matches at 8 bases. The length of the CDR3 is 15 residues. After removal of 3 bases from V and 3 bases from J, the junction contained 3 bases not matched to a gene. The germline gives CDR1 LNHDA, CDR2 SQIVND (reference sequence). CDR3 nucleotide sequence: TGTGCCAGTAGTATGGGACAGGTAGACACCGGGGAGCTGTTTTTT. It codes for CASSMGQVDTGELFF.

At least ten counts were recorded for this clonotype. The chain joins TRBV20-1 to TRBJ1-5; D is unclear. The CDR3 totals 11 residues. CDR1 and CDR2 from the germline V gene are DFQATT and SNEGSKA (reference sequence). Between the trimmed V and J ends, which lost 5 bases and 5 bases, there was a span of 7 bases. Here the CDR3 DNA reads TGCAGTGCTGGTAAAGATCAGCCCCAGCATTTT. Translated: CSAGKDQPQHF.

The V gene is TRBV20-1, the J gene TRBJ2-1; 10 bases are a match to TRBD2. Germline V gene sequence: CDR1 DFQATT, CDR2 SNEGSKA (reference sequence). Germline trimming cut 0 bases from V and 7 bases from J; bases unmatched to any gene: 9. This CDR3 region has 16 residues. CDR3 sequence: CSARDPSGRLWNEQFF. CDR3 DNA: TGCAGTGCTAGAGATCCTAGCGGGAGATTATGGAATGAGCAGTTCTTC.

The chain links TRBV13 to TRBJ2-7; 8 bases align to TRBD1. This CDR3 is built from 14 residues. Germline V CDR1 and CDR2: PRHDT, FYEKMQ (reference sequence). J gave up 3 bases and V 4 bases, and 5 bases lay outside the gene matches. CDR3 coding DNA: TGTGCCAGCAGCTCCAGGGGGCAGAGCTACGAGCAGTACTTC. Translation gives CASSSRGQSYEQYF.

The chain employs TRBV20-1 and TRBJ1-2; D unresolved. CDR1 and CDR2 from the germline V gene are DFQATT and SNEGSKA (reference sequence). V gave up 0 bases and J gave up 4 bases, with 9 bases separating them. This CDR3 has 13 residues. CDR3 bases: TGCAGTGCTAGAGATCGGGCTTCCTATGGCTACACCTTC. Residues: CSARDRASYGYTF.

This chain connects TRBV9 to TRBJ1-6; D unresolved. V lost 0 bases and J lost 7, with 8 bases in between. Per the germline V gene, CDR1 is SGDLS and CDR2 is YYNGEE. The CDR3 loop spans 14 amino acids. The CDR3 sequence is CASSVENENSPLHF. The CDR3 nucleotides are TGTGCCAGCAGCGTAGAAAACGAAAATTCACCCCTCCACTTT.

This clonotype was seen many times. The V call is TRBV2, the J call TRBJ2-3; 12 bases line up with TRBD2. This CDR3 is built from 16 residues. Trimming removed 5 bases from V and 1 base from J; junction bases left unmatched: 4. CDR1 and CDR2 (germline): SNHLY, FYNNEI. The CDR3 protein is CASSPRTSGGTDTQYF. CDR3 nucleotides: TGTGCCAGCAGTCCTAGGACTAGCGGGGGCACAGATACGCAGTATTTT.

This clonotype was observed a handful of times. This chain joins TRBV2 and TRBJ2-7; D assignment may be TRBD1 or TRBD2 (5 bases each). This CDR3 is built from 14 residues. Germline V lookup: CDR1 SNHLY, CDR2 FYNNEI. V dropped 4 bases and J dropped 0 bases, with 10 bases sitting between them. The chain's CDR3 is CASSGDLLSYEQYF. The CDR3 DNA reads TGTGCCAGCAGTGGGGACCTCCTCTCCTACGAGCAGTACTTC.

CDR3 nucleotides: TGTGCCAGCAGTCGTAGGGGGCCGGTCACCGGGGAGCTGTTTTTT. Translation gives CASSRRGPVTGELFF. This chain connects TRBV2 to TRBJ2-2, with 7 bases matching TRBD1. Trimming took 5 bases from V and 4 from J; bases not matched to a gene: 7. Per the germline V gene, CDR1 is SNHLY and CDR2 is FYNNEI. CDR3 length: 15 amino acids.

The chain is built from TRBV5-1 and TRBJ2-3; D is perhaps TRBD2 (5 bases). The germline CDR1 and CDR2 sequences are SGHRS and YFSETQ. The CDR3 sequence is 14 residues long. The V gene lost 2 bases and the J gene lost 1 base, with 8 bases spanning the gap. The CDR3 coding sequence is TGCGCCAGCAGCTTCAGTAGCGGCACAGATACGCAGTATTTT. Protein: CASSFSSGTDTQYF. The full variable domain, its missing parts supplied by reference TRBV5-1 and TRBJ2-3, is KAGVTQTPRYLIKTRGQQVTLSCSPISGHRSVSWYQQTPGQGLQFLFEYFSETQRNKGNFPGRFSGRQFSNSRSEMNVSTLELGDSALYLCASSFSSGTDTQYFGPGTRLTVL.

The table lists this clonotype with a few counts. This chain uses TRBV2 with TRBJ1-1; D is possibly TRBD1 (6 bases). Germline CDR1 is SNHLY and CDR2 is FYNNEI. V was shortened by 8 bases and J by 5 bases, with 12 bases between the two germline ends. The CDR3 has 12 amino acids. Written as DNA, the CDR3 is TGTGCCAGCCAGACAGGTAGGACTGAAGCTTTCTTT. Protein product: CASQTGRTEAFF. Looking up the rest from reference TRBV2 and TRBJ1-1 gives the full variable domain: EPEVTQTPSHQVTQMGQEVILRCVPISNHLYFYWYRQILGQKVEFLVSFYNNEISEKSEIFDDQFSVERPDGSNFTLKIRSTKLEDSAMYFCASQTGRTEAFFGQGTRLTVV.

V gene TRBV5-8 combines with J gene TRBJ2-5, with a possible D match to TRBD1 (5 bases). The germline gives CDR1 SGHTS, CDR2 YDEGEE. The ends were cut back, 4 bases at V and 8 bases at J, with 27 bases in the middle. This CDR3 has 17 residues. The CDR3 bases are TGTGCCAGCAGCCTCCCCGGTGAACGGGCAGGGCATGGAACCCAGTACTTC. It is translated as CASSLPGERAGHGTQYF.

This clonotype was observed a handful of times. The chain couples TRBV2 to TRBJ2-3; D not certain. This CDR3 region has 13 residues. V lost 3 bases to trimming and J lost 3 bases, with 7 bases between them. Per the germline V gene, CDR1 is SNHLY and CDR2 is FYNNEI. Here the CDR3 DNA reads TGTGCCAGCAGTGATGGTCGAACAGATACGCAGTATTTT. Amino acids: CASSDGRTDTQYF.

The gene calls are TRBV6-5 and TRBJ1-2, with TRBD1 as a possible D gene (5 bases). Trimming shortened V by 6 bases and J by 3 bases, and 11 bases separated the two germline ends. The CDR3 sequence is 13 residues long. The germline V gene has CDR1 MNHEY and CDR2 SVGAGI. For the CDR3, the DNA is TGTGCCAGCAGACCGGGACTTGACTATGGCTACACCTTC. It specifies CASRPGLDYGYTF.

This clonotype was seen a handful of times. Here the CDR3 DNA reads TGTGCCAGCAGTTCGGACAGAACAATCTATGGCTACACCTTC. This translates into CASSSDRTIYGYTF. V is TRBV27 and J is TRBJ1-2; D possibly corresponds to TRBD1 (6 bases). V was cut by 4 bases and J by 4 bases, with 13 bases left in between. Germline V gene lookup returns CDR1 MNHEY and CDR2 SMNVEV (reference sequence). This CDR3 has 14 amino acids.

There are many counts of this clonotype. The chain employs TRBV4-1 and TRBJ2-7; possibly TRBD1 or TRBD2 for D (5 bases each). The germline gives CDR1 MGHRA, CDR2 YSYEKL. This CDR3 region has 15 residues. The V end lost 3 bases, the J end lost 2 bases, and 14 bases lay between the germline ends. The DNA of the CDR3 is TGCGCCAGCAGCCAGGGACGGTATACCACCTACGAGCAGTACTTC. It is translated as CASSQGRYTTYEQYF.